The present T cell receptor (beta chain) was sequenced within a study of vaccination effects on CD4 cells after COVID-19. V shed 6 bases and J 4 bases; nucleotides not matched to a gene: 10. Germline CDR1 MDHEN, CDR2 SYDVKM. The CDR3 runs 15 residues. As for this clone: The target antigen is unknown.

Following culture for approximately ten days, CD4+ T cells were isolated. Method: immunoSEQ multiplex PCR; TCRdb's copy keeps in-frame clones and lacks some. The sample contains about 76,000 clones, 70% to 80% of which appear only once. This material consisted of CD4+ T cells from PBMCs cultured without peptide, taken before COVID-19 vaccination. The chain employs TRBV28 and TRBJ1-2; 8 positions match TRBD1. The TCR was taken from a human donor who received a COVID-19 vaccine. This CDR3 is CASSLSRTGRYGYTF. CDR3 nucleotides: TGTGCCAGCAGCCTAAGCCGGACAGGGCGCTATGGCTACACCTTC.